This is a list of T cell receptor beta chains from one sample in a study of shared clonotypes between healthy human individuals. This table comes from immunoSEQ multiplex PCR, and its TCRdb copy is limited to in-frame clones, with some not included. Altogether roughly 2,300,000 clones are present, roughly 92% being singletons, with the ten largest covering around 0.38%. Sequences were obtained from naive CD4+ T cells from PBMCs. The receptors were sampled from a man aged 18 to 30 in good health. Some clones in this sample may be carry-over from other donors' samples. CDR3s include the opening cysteine and the closing phenylalanine or tryptophan. D genes are given only for firm matches. For some rows the clone size is stated as once, few or many, or as a class when expanded; others skip it.

j_call v_call clone_size d_call cdr3_nt cdr3_aa
TRBJ2-5 TRBV30 . . TGTGCCCGCTCAGCAGAAGAGACCCAGTACTTC CARSAEETQYF
TRBJ2-1 TRBV7-9 . . TGTGCCAGCAGCTCCCCCGTTCAGGGTAGTAGGAATGAGCAGTTCTTC CASSSPVQGSRNEQFF
TRBJ2-5 TRBV6-5 . . TGTGCCAGCAGTTACCCCCCTCTAGAGACCCAGTACTTC CASSYPPLETQYF
TRBJ2-2 TRBV4-2 . TRBD2 TGTGCCAGCAGCCAGGGACTAGCGGGGGCCGACGGGGAGCTGTTTTTT CASSQGLAGADGELFF
TRBJ2-1 TRBV7-2 few TRBD1 TGTGCCAGCAGCTTAGGGGGACAGGTAGAATACAATGAGCAGTTCTTC CASSLGGQVEYNEQFF
TRBJ1-5 TRBV29-1 . TRBD1 TGCAGCGTTGGGACAGGGGGCAGTCAGCCCCAGCATTTT CSVGTGGSQPQHF
TRBJ2-3 TRBV10-3 . TRBD2 TGTGCCATCAGCTCGGGACGGGAGGTACCCACAGATACGCAGTATTTT CAISSGREVPTDTQYF
TRBJ2-5 TRBV19 . . TGTGCCAGTAGCGTCTCGACAGGCCAAGAGACCCAGTACTTC CASSVSTGQETQYF
TRBJ2-7 TRBV7-7 . TRBD1 TGTGCCAGCAGCTCGGACGGGGGACAGGCGCCCGAGCAGTACTTC CASSSDGGQAPEQYF
TRBJ2-1 TRBV7-3 . TRBD1 TGTGCCAGCAGCTTAACACAGGGGGCTTTCAATGAGCAGTTCTTC CASSLTQGAFNEQFF
TRBJ2-7 TRBV11-1 . . TGTGCCAGCAGCTTAGAAGGACAGACCTCCTACGAGCAGTACTTC CASSLEGQTSYEQYF
TRBJ1-2 TRBV30 . . TGTGCCTGGAGTGACAGGGATATCTATGGCTACACCTTC CAWSDRDIYGYTF
TRBJ1-2 TRBV28 . . TGTGCCAGCAGTGTCAGGGATGGGTCTGGCTACACCTTC CASSVRDGSGYTF
TRBJ2-7 TRBV27 . . TGTGCCAGCAGTCTGAAGAGGGTTTACCACGAGCAGTACTTC CASSLKRVYHEQYF